This T cell receptor beta chain is from a study of blood T cell repertoires in COVID-19. Study information: The analysed material was cDNA or gDNA that came from T cells, B-cell-depleted T cells, or PBMCs.

CDR1 and CDR2 from the germline V gene are SGHRS and YFSETQ. This CDR3 region has 15 residues. After removal of 0 bases from V and 3 bases from J, the junction contained 2 bases not matched to a gene. The table lists this clone with a count of one. In the study's own analysis: Amplification of reference gene primers was used by the study to estimate nucleated cell counts. Profiled with immunoSEQ multiplex PCR; TCRdb holds only in-frame clones, not every one. From that table come the V and J calls and clone size; the DNA was used to work out D and trimming. Of some 240,000 clones detected, roughly 80% appear once; the ten largest clones hold around 3.6%. In terms of age and location, participants ranged from roughly 18 to 90 years and lived in fewer than 30 US areas.

The chain uses TRBV5-1 and TRBJ1-3; TRBD1 aligns across 8 bases. This sequence originates from a man over 45 who had recovered from COVID-19. Sequencing was done on a sample of PBMCs or T cells enriched from blood (not recorded which). For the CDR3, the DNA is TGCGCCAGCAGCTTGGACAGGGGGGTTGGAAACACCATATATTTT. Protein sequence: CASSLDRGVGNTIYF.